The present TCR beta chain was sequenced within a study of prognosis after radiotherapy for stage I lung cancer. For the study at large: Enrollment of stage I non-small cell lung cancer patients ran from early 2018 to early 2019.

The CDR3 loop spans 13 amino acids. V trimming: 5 bases; J trimming: 5 bases; junction bases outside the gene matches: 6. Germline values: CDR1 GTSNPN, CDR2 SVGIG (reference sequence). Notes on this clonotype: Its matching antigen is unknown.

Two-round multiplex PCR on genomic DNA was the method by which TCR beta CDR3 was amplified. Individual primers that were specific to each TRBV and TRBJ gene served in first-round PCR. With universal primers, the second PCR round was performed. TCRdb re-analysed the multiplex PCR reads in MiXCR, keeping a single row per CDR3 protein. This sample carries about 25,000 distinct CDR3 sequences, about 36% of them seen once, and the ten largest clones take approximately 60%. Findings and caveats of the study: TRBV and TRBJ gene usage reportedly differed between patients with and without metastases.

The source is a donor aged 50 or older with non-small cell lung cancer. The rearrangement uses TRBV30 and TRBJ2-3; 8 nucleotides agree with TRBD2. Specimen: PBMCs, collected before or after stereotactic body radiation therapy (not recorded which). CDR3 residues: CAWGSGNGDTQYF. The CDR3 DNA follows: TGTGCCTGGGGTAGCGGGAACGGAGATACGCAGTATTTT. Full variable domain (remainder filled in from reference TRBV30 and TRBJ2-3): SQTIHQWPATLVQPVGSPLSLECTVEGTSNPNLYWYRQAAGRGLQLLFYSVGIGQISSEVPQNLSASRPQDRQFILSSKKLLLSDSGFYLCAWGSGNGDTQYFGPGTRLTVL.